This T cell receptor beta chain derives from a study of cytomegalovirus exposure and HLA in healthy donors. Overall study findings and caveats: Diagnosis of cytomegalovirus status made by the classifier reportedly showed high specificity and sensitivity.

Vbeta (60) and Jbeta (13) primers were used in the PCR. The assay was immunoSEQ multiplex PCR, and TCRdb's table has in-frame clones only and misses some. Of around 63,000 clones in the sample, 75% were seen once. V shed 2 bases, J shed 5 bases, and the junction held 2 bases outside the gene matches. Germline lookup yields CDR1 SGHNT and CDR2 YENEEA. The CDR3 loop spans 13 amino acids. In nominal health when sampled, donors likely had unrecorded immune exposures nonetheless. This clone was seen more than once but under ten times. Its antigen remains unknown. The chain is built from TRBV11-3 and TRBJ2-5; 7 bases line up with TRBD2. This sequence was found in a man between 60 and 75 years old in good health and CMV-seropositive. The source material was PBMCs. CDR3 coding DNA: TGTGCCAGCAGCTTATGGCGGGGGGAGACCCAGTACTTC. Its protein is CASSLWRGETQYF.